This T cell receptor beta chain is drawn from a study of blood T cell repertoires in COVID-19. Across the study: Material from acute and convalescent COVID-19 was sourced from the United States, Italy and Spain.

V lost 5 bases, J lost 4 bases, and 17 bases lay in between. Germline V CDR1 and CDR2: SGHAT, FQNNGV. The CDR3 spans 16 residues. Original analysis: Using reference gene primer amplification, nucleated cell counts were estimated. Clones were read by immunoSEQ multiplex PCR, and TCRdb kept only the in-frame ones, dropping some. V and J calls and clone size are those listed in that table; D and trimming were worked out from the DNA. This table has about 150,000 clones, under 85% appearing once. Sequenced input: peripheral blood. The receptor was derived from an elderly man with COVID-19, enrolled during active disease. The rearrangement uses TRBV11-2 and TRBJ2-2; possible D gene TRBD1, 5 bases. CDR3 sequence (DNA): TGTGCCAGCAGCCCAGGGTTGGGGATTGGCACCGGGGAGCTGTTTTTT. Amino acids: CASSPGLGIGTGELFF.